The sequence of this T cell receptor beta chain was determined in a study of cytomegalovirus exposure and HLA in healthy donors. Across the whole study: In terms of ancestry, the Caucasian-associated cluster contained around four fifths of the roughly 360 genotyped donors.

Primers included in the PCR were 60 Vbeta and 13 Jbeta primers. The protocol was immunoSEQ multiplex PCR, while the TCRdb copy is restricted to in-frame clones and leaves out a portion. The sample records tens of thousands of clones, about 85% being singletons. With 4 bases removed from V and 5 bases from J, the gap between germline ends came to 12 bases. Germline assignment: CDR1 SGHRS and CDR2 YFSETQ. The CDR3 covers 13 residues. Sample: PBMCs. The chain has TRBV5-1 and TRBJ2-5, with TRBD1 as a possible D gene (6 bases). The TCR comes from a female donor in good health and CMV-seronegative. The CDR3 here is CASSPGQWETQYF. The CDR3 DNA is TGCGCCAGCAGCCCCGGACAGTGGGAGACCCAGTACTTC.